The T cell receptor beta chain described here comes from a study of blood T cell repertoires in COVID-19. About the study: Italy, Spain and the United States were the sources of the convalescent and acute COVID-19 samples. Sources were T cells, B-cell-depleted T cells, or PBMCs; the material itself was cDNA or gDNA.

Study processing details: Cell counts per sample came from amplifying reference gene primers. Generated by immunoSEQ multiplex PCR, the TCRdb table keeps only in-frame clones and is missing some. That table gives V, J and clone size, and the DNA gave D and trimming. The data show about 170,000 clones, under 85% seen once. Trimming pared 5 bases from V and 6 bases from J, leaving 14 bases between. Germline values: CDR1 SGHNT, CDR2 YYREEE (reference sequence). This CDR3 region has 13 residues. V gene TRBV5-4 combines with J gene TRBJ1-2; D call uncertain. Source material: peripheral blood. The TCR was taken from a man aged 55-75 years who had recovered from COVID-19. The CDR3 spells CASRQERVHGYTF. For the CDR3, the DNA is TGTGCCAGCAGACAAGAACGGGTCCATGGCTACACCTTC. The full variable domain, with the rest looked up from reference TRBV5-4 and TRBJ1-2, is ETGVTQSPTHLIKTRGQQVTLRCSSQSGHNTVSWYQQALGQGPQFIFQYYREEENGRGNFPPRFSGLQFPNYSSELNVNALELDDSALYLCASRQERVHGYTFGSGTRLTVV.